The rows below give T cell receptor beta chains drawn from one sample of a study of cytomegalovirus exposure and HLA in healthy donors. Some clones are missing from TCRdb's copy, which holds only in-frame ones; the method was immunoSEQ multiplex PCR. The sample has roughly 120,000 clones, under 80% seen once. The sample was PBMCs. The receptors derive from a woman aged 55-70 years in good health and CMV-seropositive. Each CDR3 is given with its conserved first and last residue. The D gene is left open where the match is weak. Only some rows state a clone size, as once, few, many or a class for expanded clones.

d_call	v_call	clone_size	j_call	cdr3_aa	cdr3_nt
TRBD2	TRBV7-2	.	TRBJ2-7	CASSWVASGSEQYF	TGTGCCAGCAGCTGGGTGGCTAGCGGAAGCGAGCAGTACTTC
TRBD2	TRBV5-5	.	TRBJ2-1	CASSLVVSGVPTYNEQFF	TGTGCCAGCAGCTTGGTTGTTAGCGGGGTTCCTACCTACAATGAGCAGTTCTTC
TRBD2	TRBV7-9	.	TRBJ2-3	CASSPYLAGGPDTQYF	TGTGCCAGCAGCCCGTACCTAGCGGGAGGGCCAGATACGCAGTATTTT
.	TRBV5-4	.	TRBJ2-5	CASSPDWEETQYF	TGTGCCAGCAGCCCGGACTGGGAAGAGACCCAGTACTTC
TRBD1	TRBV10-3	.	TRBJ1-1	CAIMGLGQGSNTEAFF	TGTGCCATCATGGGGTTAGGACAGGGGTCGAACACTGAAGCTTTCTTT
.	TRBV5-1	few	TRBJ2-7	CASSLYSGAPYHEQYF	TGCGCCAGCAGCTTGTATTCGGGTGCCCCTTATCACGAGCAGTACTTC
.	TRBV5-8	.	TRBJ1-5	CASSRGTDQPQHF	TGTGCCAGCAGCCGCGGGACGGATCAGCCCCAGCATTTT
TRBD1	TRBV4-1	few	TRBJ2-7	CASSQAGLGTGTYEQYF	TGCGCCAGCAGCCAAGCCGGCCTCGGGACAGGGACCTACGAGCAGTACTTC
.	TRBV29-1	.	TRBJ2-7	CSVGKDSYEQYF	TGCAGCGTTGGGAAGGACAGCTACGAGCAGTACTTC
.	TRBV25-1	.	TRBJ1-1	CASSSGGNTEAFF	TGTGCCAGCAGTAGCGGGGGGAACACTGAAGCTTTCTTT
.	TRBV7-9	.	TRBJ1-2	CASSPNTGVGYTF	TGTGCCAGCAGCCCCAACACGGGGGTCGGCTACACCTTC
TRBD1	TRBV5-1	.	TRBJ1-2	CASSFRQGAADGYTF	TGCGCCAGCAGCTTTCGACAGGGGGCAGCTGATGGCTACACCTTC
TRBD1	TRBV7-9	.	TRBJ1-3	CASSVHPGGFGNTIYF	TGTGCCAGCAGCGTTCATCCAGGGGGCTTCGGAAACACCATATATTTT
.	TRBV11-2	.	TRBJ1-1	CASSLVARGTEAFF	TGTGCCAGCAGCTTAGTAGCACGGGGCACTGAAGCTTTCTTT
.	TRBV9	.	TRBJ1-2	CASSVDQLPDGYTF	TGTGCCAGCAGCGTAGATCAACTGCCTGATGGCTACACCTTC
.	TRBV5-1	.	TRBJ2-7	CASSGALGARYEQYF	TGCGCCAGCAGCGGGGCCCTGGGGGCAAGGTACGAGCAGTACTTC
TRBD1	TRBV19	few	TRBJ2-5	CASSIGGTGAQETQYF	TGTGCCAGTAGTATAGGGGGGACAGGGGCCCAAGAGACCCAGTACTTC
.	TRBV2	.	TRBJ2-7	CASNRRAGVFQYF	TGTGCCAGCAATCGTAGGGCAGGGGTTTTCCAGTACTTC
.	TRBV7-2	.	TRBJ2-7	CASSLLGSTYEQYF	TGTGCCAGCAGCTTATTGGGCAGTACCTACGAGCAGTACTTC
.	TRBV12-5	.	TRBJ1-2	CASGFTYGYTF	TGTGCTAGTGGTTTTACTTATGGCTACACCTTC
.	TRBV6-5	.	TRBJ1-2	CASSYSREITFYGYTF	TGTGCCAGCAGTTACTCGAGGGAGATTACCTTCTATGGCTACACCTTC
TRBD1	TRBV15	.	TRBJ1-4	CATSRAPAGGLREKLFF	TGTGCCACCAGCAGAGCACCGGCAGGGGGTCTCCGTGAAAAACTGTTTTTT
.	TRBV11-1	.	TRBJ2-1	CASSLALWAGPSYNEQFF	TGTGCCAGCAGCTTAGCGCTGTGGGCGGGGCCGTCCTACAATGAGCAGTTCTTC
TRBD1	TRBV5-5	.	TRBJ1-1	CASQIQGGTEAFF	TGTGCCTCTCAGATCCAGGGGGGCACTGAAGCTTTCTTT
TRBD1	TRBV29-1	few	TRBJ2-1	CSVRTGVDEQFF	TGCAGCGTGAGGACAGGGGTAGATGAGCAGTTCTTC
.	TRBV25-1	.	TRBJ2-4	CASSKGGQWEAKNIQYF	TGTGCCAGCAGTAAAGGAGGACAGTGGGAGGCCAAAAACATTCAGTACTTC
TRBD1	TRBV7-2	.	TRBJ2-3	CASSPLQGANTQYF	TGTGCCAGCAGCCCCTTACAGGGGGCGAATACGCAGTATTTT
.	TRBV7-9	.	TRBJ1-3	CASSLRQGGNTIYF	TGTGCCAGCAGCTTACGGCAGGGTGGAAACACCATATATTTT
TRBD2	TRBV19	.	TRBJ2-7	CASSIGLLAGVGGEQYF	TGTGCCAGTAGTATAGGGCTTCTAGCGGGAGTCGGGGGCGAGCAGTACTTC
.	TRBV7-2	.	TRBJ2-2	CASQRDGELFF	TGTGCCAGCCAGCGCGACGGGGAGCTGTTTTTT
.	TRBV27	.	TRBJ2-7	CAVRTGDSREEQYF	TGTGCCGTAAGGACCGGGGACTCCAGAGAAGAGCAGTACTTC
.	TRBV30	.	TRBJ2-5	CAWSVLETQYF	TGTGCCTGGAGTGTACTAGAGACCCAGTACTTC
.	TRBV5-4	.	TRBJ2-7	CASSLDRAGEQYF	TGTGCCAGCAGCTTGGACAGGGCAGGCGAGCAGTACTTC
.	TRBV7-2	.	TRBJ1-4	CASSLDGGVGEKLFF	TGTGCCAGCAGCTTAGACGGGGGGGTTGGTGAAAAACTGTTTTTT
.	TRBV30	once	TRBJ1-2	CAWTLKGRTAREYGDTF	TGTGCCTGGACCCTGAAGGGCAGAACCGCCCGGGAATATGGCGACACCTTC
TRBD2	TRBV7-2	.	TRBJ2-3	CASSLDRSGGGTDTQYF	TGTGCCAGCAGCTTAGATAGGAGCGGGGGGGGCACAGATACGCAGTATTTT
.	TRBV12-5	.	TRBJ1-3	CASGYRADTIYF	TGTGCTAGTGGTTACAGGGCGGACACCATATATTTT
TRBD1	TRBV15	.	TRBJ1-2	CATSPRQGDGYTF	TGTGCCACCAGCCCACGACAGGGAGATGGCTACACCTTC
.	TRBV6-6	once	TRBJ1-4	CASNRGHNEKLFF	TGTGCCAGCAACCGAGGACATAATGAAAAACTGTTTTTT
TRBD1	TRBV2	.	TRBJ2-4	CASSEDKGTGINIQYF	TGTGCCAGCAGTGAAGACAAAGGGACAGGGATAAACATTCAGTACTTC
TRBD1	TRBV6-5	.	TRBJ2-1	CASSRGTGFHEQFF	TGTGCCAGCAGTAGAGGGACAGGGTTTCATGAGCAGTTCTTC
.	TRBV7-9	.	TRBJ1-3	CASSPKLGNRVAGNTIYF	TGTGCCAGCAGCCCAAAATTGGGGAACAGGGTCGCGGGAAACACCATATATTTT